A single T cell receptor beta chain is shown here with its context. The target antigen is unknown. The data derive from a study of T cell responses to AZD1222 COVID-19 vaccine. Here immunoSEQ multiplex PCR was the method, and the copy in TCRdb shows in-frame clones only, minus some. The sample consists of just under 95,000 clones, around nine tenths of them appearing once. Study observations and caveats: Baseline seropositivity characterized only a handful of AZD1222 recipients.

V was shortened by 1 base and J by 1 base, with 7 bases between the two germline ends. Germline-derived CDR1 and CDR2 are MDHEN and SYDVKM. This CDR3 comprises 14 residues. This sample comprised peripheral blood, obtained on day 0 of AZD1222 vaccination. The V call is TRBV28, the J call TRBJ1-2, with D possibly matching TRBD1 (5 bases). The receptor's source is an adult in good health. The CDR3 DNA is TGTGCCAGCAGTTTATTGACAGTTAACTATGGCTACACCTTC. Translation gives CASSLLTVNYGYTF.